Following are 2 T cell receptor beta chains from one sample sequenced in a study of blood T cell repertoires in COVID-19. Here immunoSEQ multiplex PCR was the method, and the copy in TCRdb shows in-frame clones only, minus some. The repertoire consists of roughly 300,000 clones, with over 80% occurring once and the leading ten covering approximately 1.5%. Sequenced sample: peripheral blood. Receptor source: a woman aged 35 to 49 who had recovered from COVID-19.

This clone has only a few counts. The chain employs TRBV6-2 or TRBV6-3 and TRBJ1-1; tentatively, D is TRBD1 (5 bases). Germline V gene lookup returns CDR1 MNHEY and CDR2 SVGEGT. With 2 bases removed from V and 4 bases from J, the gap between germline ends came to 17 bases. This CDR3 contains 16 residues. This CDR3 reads CASSYGAFRPGTEAFF. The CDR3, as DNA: TGTGCCAGCAGTTACGGGGCCTTCCGACCCGGCACTGAAGCTTTCTTT.

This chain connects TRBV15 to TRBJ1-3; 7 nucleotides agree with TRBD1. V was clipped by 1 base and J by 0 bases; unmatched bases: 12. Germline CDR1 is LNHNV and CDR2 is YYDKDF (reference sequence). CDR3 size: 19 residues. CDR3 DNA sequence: TGTGCCACCAGCAGAGGGGTTGGGTGGACAGGCCGCTCTGGAAACACCATATATTTT. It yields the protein CATSRGVGWTGRSGNTIYF.